The T cell receptor beta chain under discussion was sequenced for a study of T cell clusters in autoimmune cytopenias. The wider study: A median of approximately 47,000 TRB reads per sample yielded a median around 2,400 distinct clonotypes. Findings of the study overall: Primary autoimmune cytopenia patients appeared to lack physiological T cell clusters present in healthy donors. The T cell clusters were defined only in silico, without experimental functional validation. A dominant lymphoma-associated repertoire apparently masked the cluster-lack signature in secondary cytopenia versus chronic lymphocytic leukemia.

Turning to this clonotype: Antigen unknown.

Germline V CDR1 and CDR2: LNHDA, SQIVND (reference sequence). The CDR3 runs 21 residues. One tube held mixed TRB-A and TRB-B primer pools for touch-down PCR. Reanalyzing the multiplex PCR reads, TCRdb keeps one entry per CDR3 protein, without DNA. This sample's table has more than 12,000 distinct CDR3 sequences. Roughly 38,000 genome equivalents of blood DNA were amplified for TRB. The sample comprised peripheral blood. The chain has TRBV19 and TRBJ2-1; TCRdb's D gene call, TRBD1, goes unchecked for lack of DNA. This receptor was obtained from a human donor with an autoimmune cytopenia or autoimmune hepatitis (not recorded which). This CDR3 reads CASSSSSPRTPVAGSYNEQFF.